This T cell receptor beta chain was retrieved from a study of blood T cell repertoires in COVID-19. Whole-study context: PBMCs, B-cell-depleted T cells, or T cells were the source of the cDNA or gDNA that made up the material.

TCRdb's table, derived via immunoSEQ multiplex PCR, lists solely in-frame clones and lacks some. The sample records about 120,000 clones, about 87% being singletons. Sequencing was carried out using peripheral blood. This TCR came from a woman between 65 and 79 years old with acute or convalescent COVID-19.

This CDR3 reads CASLRRYSNTEAFF. The CDR3 DNA sequence: TGTGCCAGCCTCCGTCGGTACTCGAACACTGAAGCTTTCTTT. The genes are TRBV13 and TRBJ1-1; D not certain. The CDR3 sequence is 14 residues long. Trimming shortened V by 8 bases and J by 1 base, and 14 bases separated the two germline ends. Germline CDR1 and CDR2: PRHDT and FYEKMQ (reference sequence). The variable domain in full, completed from reference TRBV13 and TRBJ1-1, reads AAGVIQSPRHLIKEKRETATLKCYPIPRHDTVYWYQQGPGQDPQFLISFYEKMQSDKGSIPDRFSAQQFSDYHSELNMSSLELGDSALYFCASLRRYSNTEAFFGQGTRLTVV.